These T cell receptor beta chains were read from a single sample in a study of neurological immune-mediated disorders. In TCRdb, the 5' RACE reads were re-called with MiXCR into one record per CDR3 protein. The sample shows 66,000 or so distinct CDR3 sequences, 4.5% of them seen only once. The sequencing input was PBMCs. These receptors originate from a man younger than 45 with multiple sclerosis. The CDR3 runs from the conserved cysteine through the conserved F or W. Each record gives: V gene, clone size, D gene, J gene, CDR3 protein, CDR3 DNA. The D gene is left open where the match is weak. Size is stated for part of the rows, as once, few or many counts, or as a class when the clone is expanded.

>TRBV3-1|many|TRBD1|TRBJ1-1
CASSPRTGGEEAFF
TGTGCCAGCAGCCCGAGGACAGGGGGCGAGGAAGCTTTCTTT
>TRBV12-3/TRBV12-4|many|-|TRBJ1-2
CASSTPGWRMNGYTF
TGTGCCAGCAGTACCCCAGGGTGGCGGATGAATGGCTACACCTTC
>TRBV7-9|many|-|TRBJ2-3
CASSLANEDTQYF
TGTGCCAGCAGCTTAGCGAATGAAGATACGCAGTATTTT
>TRBV20-1|many|-|TRBJ2-4
CSARERANIQYF
TGCAGTGCTAGAGAGCGGGCCAACATTCAGTACTTC
>TRBV5-1|many|-|TRBJ1-1
CASTSAGPTGTEAFF
TGCGCCAGCACAAGTGCAGGACCCACGGGGACTGAAGCTTTCTTT
>TRBV4-1|few|-|TRBJ1-3
CASSQVGRGSGNTIYF
TGCGCCAGCAGCCAGGTCGGACGGGGCTCTGGAAACACCATATATTTT
>TRBV20-1|many|-|TRBJ2-4
CSARGYGGQAKNIQYF
TGCAGTGCTAGGGGATACGGGGGGCAGGCCAAAAACATTCAGTACTTC
>TRBV12-3/TRBV12-4|many|-|TRBJ2-7
CASSFASYEQYF
TGTGCCAGCAGTTTCGCCTCCTACGAGCAGTACTTC
>TRBV18|few|-|TRBJ1-1
CASSPGIDTEAFF
TGTGCCAGCTCACCAGGGATTGACACTGAAGCTTTCTTT
>TRBV20-1|many|TRBD1|TRBJ1-2
CSADYGQGRGGYTF
TGCAGTGCCGACTACGGACAGGGGAGAGGGGGCTACACCTTC
>TRBV10-2|many|-|TRBJ2-5
CASGPGGWETQYF
TGCGCAAGCGGTCCGGGTGGGTGGGAGACCCAGTACTTC
>TRBV20-1|few|TRBD2|TRBJ2-3
CSARRGVTDTQYF
TGCAGTGCCAGGCGGGGGGTTACAGATACGCAGTATTTT
>TRBV7-9|few|-|TRBJ1-5
CASSPGASDNQPQHF
TGTGCCAGCAGCCCGGGGGCCAGTGACAATCAGCCCCAGCATTTT
>TRBV9|many|TRBD2|TRBJ2-3
CASSVSLLAGGTDTQYF
TGTGCCAGCAGCGTATCCCTCCTAGCGGGGGGCACAGATACGCAGTATTTT
>TRBV20-1|many|-|TRBJ1-1
CSAMIGDTEAFF
TGCAGTGCTATGATTGGGGACACTGAAGCTTTCTTT
>TRBV18|-|-|TRBJ2-1
CASSPGGDRNEQFF
TGTGCCAGCTCACCAGGGGGCGATAGGAATGAGCAGTTCTTC
>TRBV4-1|few|-|TRBJ1-1
CASSQDRSVGTEAFF
TGCGCCAGCAGCCAAGACCGATCGGTTGGCACTGAAGCTTTCTTT
>TRBV9|-|-|TRBJ1-4
CASSPEDLSNEKLFF
TGTGCCAGCAGCCCGGAGGACTTAAGTAATGAAAAACTGTTTTTT
>TRBV4-1|many|-|TRBJ2-2
CASSQGPGRGTGELFF
TGCGCCAGCAGCCAAGGTCCGGGGAGGGGGACCGGGGAGCTGTTTTTT
>TRBV5-1|many|-|TRBJ2-1
CASGTLTGRSDEQFF
TGCGCCAGCGGAACGCTGACAGGGAGGTCTGATGAGCAGTTCTTC
>TRBV5-1|many|-|TRBJ1-1
CASSFQGTEAFF
TGCGCCAGCAGCTTTCAGGGAACTGAAGCTTTCTTT
>TRBV6-1|-|-|TRBJ2-3
CASSEMSGDTDTQYF
TGTGCCAGCAGTGAAATGTCGGGGGACACAGATACGCAGTATTTT
>TRBV6-6|many|TRBD1|TRBJ2-2
CASTSGRGLDTGELFF
TGTGCCAGCACCTCGGGCAGGGGGCTGGACACCGGGGAGCTGTTTTTT
>TRBV20-1|many|-|TRBJ1-6
CSAQTESSYNSPLHF
TGCAGTGCCCAGACAGAGAGCTCCTATAATTCACCCCTCCACTTT
>TRBV5-5|many|TRBD1|TRBJ1-1
CASSLVPGGYTEAFF
TGTGCCAGCAGCCTGGTCCCAGGGGGCTACACTGAAGCTTTCTTT
>TRBV12-3/TRBV12-4|many|-|TRBJ2-1
CASSPGLEQFF
TGTGCCAGCAGCCCCGGACTAGAGCAGTTCTTC
>TRBV5-1|few|TRBD1|TRBJ2-1
CASRAGTGKRNEQFF
TGCGCCAGCAGAGCCGGGACAGGGAAGAGGAATGAGCAGTTCTTC
>TRBV20-1|many|-|TRBJ2-2
CSARDQTIPGELFF
TGCAGTGCTAGAGATCAGACGATCCCCGGGGAGCTGTTTTTT
>TRBV7-8|many|-|TRBJ2-7
CASSPHYEQYF
TGTGCCAGCAGCCCGCACTACGAGCAGTACTTC
>TRBV7-9|many|TRBD1|TRBJ1-2
CASSHDRGRVYGYTF
TGTGCCAGCAGCCACGACAGGGGGCGCGTCTATGGCTACACCTTC
>TRBV7-8|many|TRBD1|TRBJ1-2
CASSADRGRGYTF
TGTGCCAGCAGCGCGGACAGGGGCAGAGGCTACACCTTC
>TRBV20-1|many|-|TRBJ2-3
CSARDAGSITDTQYF
TGCAGTGCTAGAGATGCCGGCAGCATCACAGATACGCAGTATTTT
>TRBV6-1|few|-|TRBJ1-6
CASRRRFNSPLNF
TGTGCCAGCAGGAGGCGTTTTAATTCACCCCTCAACTTT
>TRBV15|many|-|TRBJ1-2
CATSRDTTFGYTF
TGTGCCACCAGCAGAGATACAACCTTTGGCTACACCTTC
>TRBV5-5|many|-|TRBJ2-1
CASSLAGRAKYNEQFF
TGTGCCAGCAGCTTGGCCGGCCGGGCGAAGTACAATGAGCAGTTCTTC
>TRBV11-2|-|TRBD2|TRBJ2-7
CASSFARLAGYEQYF
TGTGCCAGCAGCTTCGCTCGACTAGCGGGGTACGAGCAGTACTTC
>TRBV6-1|-|-|TRBJ1-1
CASTPRGGGTEAFF
TGTGCCAGCACCCCGCGGGGGGGCGGCACTGAAGCTTTCTTT
>TRBV10-3|many|-|TRBJ2-4
CAISQGPASKNIQYF
TGTGCCATCAGTCAGGGCCCAGCGTCCAAAAACATTCAGTACTTC
>TRBV7-8|few|-|TRBJ1-1
CASSLTMDSGAFF
TGTGCCAGCAGCTTAACCATGGACTCAGGAGCTTTCTTT
>TRBV5-1|many|-|TRBJ1-1
CASSSYSLNTEAFF
TGCGCCAGCAGCTCCTATTCCCTGAACACTGAAGCTTTCTTT
>TRBV12-3/TRBV12-4|many|TRBD1|TRBJ1-4
CASSLTGGGEKLFF
TGTGCCAGCAGCCTTACAGGGGGCGGTGAAAAACTGTTTTTT
>TRBV4-1|many|TRBD1|TRBJ1-2
CASSQVPPDRIYGYTF
TGCGCCAGCAGCCAAGTCCCCCCGGACAGGATATATGGCTACACCTTC
>TRBV6-1|-|-|TRBJ1-2
CASKTLANYGYTF
TGTGCCAGCAAAACACTTGCTAACTATGGCTACACCTTC
>TRBV19|many|-|TRBJ1-2
CASSTPGGYYGYTF
TGTGCCAGTAGTACCCCCGGAGGGTACTATGGCTACACCTTC
>TRBV5-1|many|TRBD1|TRBJ1-4
CASSLGGQVEKLFF
TGCGCCAGCAGCTTGGGAGGACAGGTCGAAAAACTGTTTTTT
>TRBV9|-|-|TRBJ2-3
CASSVGTTDTQYF
TGTGCCAGCAGCGTAGGAACTACAGATACGCAGTATTTT
>TRBV5-6|many|-|TRBJ1-4
CASSSHIATNEKLFF
TGTGCCAGCAGCTCGCACATTGCAACTAATGAAAAACTGTTTTTT
>TRBV24-1|many|-|TRBJ1-5
CATSDGDRRAQHF
TGTGCCACCAGTGATGGGGACCGTCGGGCCCAGCATTTT
>TRBV12-3/TRBV12-4|many|TRBD2|TRBJ2-1
CASSPTSGGAWEQFF
TGTGCCAGCAGCCCGACTAGCGGGGGGGCATGGGAGCAGTTCTTC
>TRBV18|few|-|TRBJ1-2
CASSLKPPFYGYTF
TGTGCCAGCTCACTCAAACCGCCTTTCTATGGCTACACCTTC
>TRBV6-5|many|TRBD1|TRBJ1-1
CASSPRTGAMNTEAFF
TGTGCCAGCAGTCCCAGGACAGGAGCCATGAACACTGAAGCTTTCTTT
>TRBV20-1|-|-|TRBJ1-5
CSACPTGGNQPQHF
TGCAGTGCATGTCCAACTGGAGGCAATCAGCCCCAGCATTTT
>TRBV20-1|many|-|TRBJ1-4
CSATRTTTNEKLFF
TGCAGTGCAACCCGGACAACAACTAATGAAAAACTGTTTTTT
>TRBV10-3|many|TRBD1|TRBJ1-1
CAIRRQGNTEAFF
TGTGCCATCAGGAGACAGGGGAACACTGAAGCTTTCTTT
>TRBV5-1|many|TRBD1|TRBJ2-1
CASSLAVRGSSYNEQFF
TGCGCCAGCAGCTTGGCGGTCAGGGGGAGCTCCTACAATGAGCAGTTCTTC